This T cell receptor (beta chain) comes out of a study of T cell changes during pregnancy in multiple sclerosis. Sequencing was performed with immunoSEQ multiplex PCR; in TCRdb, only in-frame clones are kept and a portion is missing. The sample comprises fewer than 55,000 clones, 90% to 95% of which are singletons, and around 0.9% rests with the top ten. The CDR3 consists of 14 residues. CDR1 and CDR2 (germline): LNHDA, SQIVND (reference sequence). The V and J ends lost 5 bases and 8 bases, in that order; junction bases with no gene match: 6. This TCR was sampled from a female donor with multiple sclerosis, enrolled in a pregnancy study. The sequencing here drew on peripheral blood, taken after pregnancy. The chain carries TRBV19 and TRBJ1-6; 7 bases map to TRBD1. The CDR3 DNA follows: TGTGCCAGTAGTCCGACAGGGCGGTATTCACCCCTCCACTTT. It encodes CASSPTGRYSPLHF.